The 12 T cell receptor beta chains in this list originate from one sample, sequenced in a study of a mutant IDH1 vaccine in newly diagnosed glioma. Data came from immunoSEQ multiplex PCR; TCRdb stores just in-frame clones and leaves some out. The repertoire holds approximately 12,000 clones, 81% seen once, with about a sixth in the top ten. Their cognate antigens are unknown. The time point is: week 47, end of study. Every single dose of the vaccine, 300 ug of mutant IDH1 20-mer peptide, came with topical imiquimod. The material was PBMCs, obtained from a glioma patient whose treatment included an IDH1 peptide vaccine. The receptors were sampled from a man aged 25-45 years with glioma.

The gene calls are TRBV10-3 and TRBJ2-3; 13 bases map to TRBD2. The CDR3 covers 16 residues. V lost 5 bases to trimming and J lost 6 bases; unmatched junction nucleotides: 8. Germline values: CDR1 ENHRY, CDR2 SYGVKD. CDR3 sequence: CAISPGTSGKGDTQYF. Written as DNA, the CDR3 is TGTGCCATCAGTCCCGGGACTAGCGGGAAGGGTGATACGCAGTATTTT.

J is TRBJ1-2 and V is TRBV5-4, with 9 bases identical to TRBD1. CDR1 and CDR2 from the germline V gene are SGHNT and YYREEE (reference sequence). J gave up 7 bases and V 0 bases, and 7 bases lay outside the gene matches. The CDR3 spans 15 residues. CDR3 sequence: CASSLGDREVGGYTF. The CDR3 region has the DNA TGTGCCAGCAGCTTGGGGGACAGGGAGGTTGGTGGCTACACCTTC.

Notes on this clone: The same CDR3 can be traced to other DNA sequences in this sample. J is TRBJ2-3 and V is TRBV10-3; 11 bases line up with TRBD1. Looked up from germline, CDR1 is ENHRY and CDR2 is SYGVKD. The CDR3 length is 16 residues. V lost 0 bases and J lost 3; bases outside the gene matches: 2. The CDR3 here is CAISESGQGETDTQYF. For the CDR3, the DNA is TGTGCCATCAGTGAGTCGGGACAGGGGGAGACAGATACGCAGTATTTT.

This chain links TRBV5-1 with TRBJ1-5; no firm D call. The CDR3 runs to 16 residues. V was shortened by 0 bases and J by 5 bases, with 15 bases between the two germline ends. Germline CDR1 SGHRS, CDR2 YFSETQ. The CDR3 here is CASSLGASSRYQPQHF. The DNA of the CDR3 is TGCGCCAGCAGCTTGGGCGCATCTAGTCGTTATCAGCCCCAGCATTTT.

The chain joins TRBV6-6 to TRBJ2-5; the D gene is possibly TRBD1 (6 bases). Trimming left V 2 bases short and J 5 bases short, with 6 bases between. CDR3 length: 12 amino acids. Germline CDR1 reads MNHNY; CDR2 reads SVGAGI (reference sequence). The CDR3 sequence is CASSYRGETQYF. DNA for the CDR3: TGTGCCAGCAGTTACAGGGGGGAGACCCAGTACTTC.

Judged by abundance, this clone is medium-sized. The chain recombines TRBV28 with TRBJ2-7; D may be TRBD1 (6 bases). This CDR3 comprises 14 residues. The germline V and J ends were trimmed by 4 bases and 2 bases, with 12 bases remaining between them. Germline V gene data show CDR1 as MDHEN and CDR2 as SYDVKM. DNA for the CDR3: TGTGCCAGCAGTTCCCAGGGGTTCCCCTACGAGCAGTACTTC. This codes for CASSSQGFPYEQYF.

This chain connects TRBV5-1 to TRBJ2-7, with a possible D match to TRBD2 (5 bases). Germline V CDR1 and CDR2: SGHRS, YFSETQ. Between the trimmed V and J ends, which lost 0 bases and 2 bases, there was a span of 12 bases. This CDR3 has 15 residues. The CDR3 reads CASSLDGSPPYEQYF. Here the CDR3 DNA reads TGCGCCAGCAGCTTGGATGGGAGCCCCCCCTACGAGCAGTACTTC.

In its sample, this clone was seen a few times. The J gene is TRBJ2-3, the V gene TRBV30; D gene unclear. Germline V gene sequence: CDR1 GTSNPN, CDR2 SVGIG (reference sequence). Trimming removed 2 bases from V and 1 base from J, with 7 bases in between. There are 13 residues in the CDR3. CDR3 nucleotides: TGTGCCTGGAGTCTTGCGGGCACAGATACGCAGTATTTT. Protein product: CAWSLAGTDTQYF. The full variable domain, in which reference TRBV30 and TRBJ2-3 provide the parts outside the CDR3, is SQTIHQWPATLVQPVGSPLSLECTVEGTSNPNLYWYRQAAGRGLQLLFYSVGIGQISSEVPQNLSASRPQDRQFILSSKKLLLSDSGFYLCAWSLAGTDTQYFGPGTRLTVL.

The chain links TRBV5-5 to TRBJ1-1; TRBD1 aligns across 9 bases. Germline V gene data show CDR1 as SGHKS and CDR2 as YYEKEE (reference sequence). The V segment lost 5 bases and the J segment 0 bases; nucleotides outside the gene matches: 11. The CDR3 has 17 amino acids. This CDR3 is CASRHTGTGTLNTEAFF. The DNA of the CDR3 is TGTGCCAGCAGGCATACCGGGACAGGGACCTTGAACACTGAAGCTTTCTTT.

By share of the sample, this clone is large. The chain uses TRBV15 and TRBJ1-1; D not resolved. The V end was cut by 5 bases, the J end by 1 base, with 20 bases between. CDR3 size: 17 residues. Per germline, CDR1 LNHNV and CDR2 YYDKDF (reference sequence). The DNA for the CDR3 is TGTGCCACCAGCCCAGAGGCCGTATCGGTGAAGAACACTGAAGCTTTCTTT. Its protein product is CATSPEAVSVKNTEAFF.

This clone is a singleton in its sample. The chain joins TRBV19 to TRBJ1-5; 9 nucleotides match TRBD1. The CDR3 spans 14 residues. J lost 7 bases, V lost 3 bases, and 4 bases had no gene match. Germline lookup yields CDR1 LNHDA and CDR2 SQIVND (reference sequence). CDR3 in DNA: TGTGCCAGTAGTATCCGGACAGGGGTACAGCCCCAGCATTTT. Residues: CASSIRTGVQPQHF.

The V call is TRBV27, the J call TRBJ2-1, with 10 nucleotides matching TRBD1. V gave up 4 bases and J gave up 9 bases; unmatched junction bases: 6. CDR1 and CDR2 (germline): MNHEY, SMNVEV (reference sequence). This CDR3 region has 14 residues. The DNA of the CDR3 is TGTGCCAGCAGTTACGACAGGGGGCATGGTGAGCAGTTCTTC. This sequence encodes CASSYDRGHGEQFF.